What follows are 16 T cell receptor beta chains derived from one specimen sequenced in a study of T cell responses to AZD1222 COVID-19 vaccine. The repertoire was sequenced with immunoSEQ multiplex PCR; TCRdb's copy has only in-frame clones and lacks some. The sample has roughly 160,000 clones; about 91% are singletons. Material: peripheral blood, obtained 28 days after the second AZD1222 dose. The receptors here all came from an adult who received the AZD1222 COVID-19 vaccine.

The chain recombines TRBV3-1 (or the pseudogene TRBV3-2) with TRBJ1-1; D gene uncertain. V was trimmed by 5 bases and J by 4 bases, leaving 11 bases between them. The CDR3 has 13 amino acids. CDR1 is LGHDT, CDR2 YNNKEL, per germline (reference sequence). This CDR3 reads CASSARASTEAFF. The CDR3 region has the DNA TGTGCCAGCAGCGCCCGGGCCAGCACTGAAGCTTTCTTT.

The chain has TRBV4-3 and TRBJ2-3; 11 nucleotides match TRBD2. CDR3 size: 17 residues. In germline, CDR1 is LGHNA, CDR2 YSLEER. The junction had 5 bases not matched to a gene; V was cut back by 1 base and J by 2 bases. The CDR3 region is CASSQALAGGATDTQYF. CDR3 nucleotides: TGCGCCAGCAGCCAAGCCCTAGCGGGAGGTGCCACAGATACGCAGTATTTT.

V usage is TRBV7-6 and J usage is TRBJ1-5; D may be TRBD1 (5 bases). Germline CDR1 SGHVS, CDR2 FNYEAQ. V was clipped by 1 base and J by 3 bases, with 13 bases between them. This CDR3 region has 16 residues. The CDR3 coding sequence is TGTGCCAGCAGCTTAGTTCCTGACAGATTCAATCAGCCCCAGCATTTT. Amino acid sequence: CASSLVPDRFNQPQHF.

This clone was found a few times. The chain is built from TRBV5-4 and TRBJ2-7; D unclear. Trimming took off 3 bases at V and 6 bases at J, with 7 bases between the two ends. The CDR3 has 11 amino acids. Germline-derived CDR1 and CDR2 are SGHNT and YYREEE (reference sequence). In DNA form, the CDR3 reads TGTGCCAGCAGCTCCAGTGGCGAGCAGTACTTC. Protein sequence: CASSSSGEQYF.

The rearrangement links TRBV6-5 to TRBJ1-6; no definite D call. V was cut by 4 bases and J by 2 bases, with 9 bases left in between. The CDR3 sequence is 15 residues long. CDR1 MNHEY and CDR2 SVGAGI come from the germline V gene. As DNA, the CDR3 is TGTGCCAGCAGTTCAACTTTGCCCTATAATTCACCCCTCCACTTT. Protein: CASSSTLPYNSPLHF.

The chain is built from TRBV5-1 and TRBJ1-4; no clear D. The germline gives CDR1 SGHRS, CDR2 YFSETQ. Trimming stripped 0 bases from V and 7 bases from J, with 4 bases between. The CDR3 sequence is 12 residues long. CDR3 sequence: CASSLDAEKLFF. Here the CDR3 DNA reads TGCGCCAGCAGCTTGGACGCTGAAAAACTGTTTTTT.

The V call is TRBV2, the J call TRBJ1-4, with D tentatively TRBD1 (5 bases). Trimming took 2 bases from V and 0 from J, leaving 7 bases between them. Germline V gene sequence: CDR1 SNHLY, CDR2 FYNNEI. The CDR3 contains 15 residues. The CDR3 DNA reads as TGTGCCAGCAGTGAACAGGGAGCAACTAATGAAAAACTGTTTTTT. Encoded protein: CASSEQGATNEKLFF.

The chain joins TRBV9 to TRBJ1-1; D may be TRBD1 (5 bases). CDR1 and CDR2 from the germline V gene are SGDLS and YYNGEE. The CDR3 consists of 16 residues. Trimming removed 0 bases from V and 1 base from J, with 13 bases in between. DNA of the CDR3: TGTGCCAGCAGCGTAGGTCAGGGTACTACGAACACTGAAGCTTTCTTT. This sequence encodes CASSVGQGTTNTEAFF.

In nucleotides, the CDR3 is TGTGCCTGGACCAAGCCCCCCAATTCGGGAGGGCGCTTAACAGATACGCAGTATTTT. It is translated as CAWTKPPNSGGRLTDTQYF. J is TRBJ2-3 and V is TRBV30; 8 bases align to TRBD2. Germline trimming cut 4 bases from V and 3 bases from J; bases unmatched to any gene: 21. Germline V CDR1 and CDR2: GTSNPN, SVGIG (reference sequence). CDR3 length: 19 residues.

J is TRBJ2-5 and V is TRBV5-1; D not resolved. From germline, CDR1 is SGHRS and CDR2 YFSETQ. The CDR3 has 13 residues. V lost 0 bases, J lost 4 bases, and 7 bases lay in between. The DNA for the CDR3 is TGCGCCAGCAGCTTGGAACATGCAGAGACCCAGTACTTC. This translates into CASSLEHAETQYF.

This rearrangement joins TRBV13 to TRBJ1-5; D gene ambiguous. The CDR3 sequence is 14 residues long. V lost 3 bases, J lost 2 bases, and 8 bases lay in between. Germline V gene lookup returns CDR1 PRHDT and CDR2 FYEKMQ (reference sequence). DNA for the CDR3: TGTGCCAGCAGCTTCGGAACGGGCAATCAGCCCCAGCATTTT. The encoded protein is CASSFGTGNQPQHF.

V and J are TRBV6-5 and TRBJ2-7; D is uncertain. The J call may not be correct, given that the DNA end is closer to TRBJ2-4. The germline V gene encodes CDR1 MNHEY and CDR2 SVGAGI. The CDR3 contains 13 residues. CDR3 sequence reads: CASSSKIDRIQYF. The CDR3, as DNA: TGTGCCAGCAGTTCCAAGATCGATCGCATTCAGTACTTC.

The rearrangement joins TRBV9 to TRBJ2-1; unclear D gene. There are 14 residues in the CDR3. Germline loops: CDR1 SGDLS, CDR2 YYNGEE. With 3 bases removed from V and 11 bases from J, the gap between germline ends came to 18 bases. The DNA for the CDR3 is TGTGCCAGCAGCGCGCCAGGCCAAGCAATGAAGCAGTTCTTC. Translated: CASSAPGQAMKQFF.

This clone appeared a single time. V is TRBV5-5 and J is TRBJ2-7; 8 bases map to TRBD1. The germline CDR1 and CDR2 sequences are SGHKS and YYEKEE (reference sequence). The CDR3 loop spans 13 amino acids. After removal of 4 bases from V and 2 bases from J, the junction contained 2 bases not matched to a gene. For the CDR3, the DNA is TGTGCCAGCAGCCCGGACAGGGCCTACGAGCAGTACTTC. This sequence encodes CASSPDRAYEQYF.

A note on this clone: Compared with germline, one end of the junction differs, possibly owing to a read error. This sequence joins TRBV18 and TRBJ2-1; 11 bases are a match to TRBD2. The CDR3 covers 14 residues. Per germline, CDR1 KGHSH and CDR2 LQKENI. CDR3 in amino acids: CATSKASGGYEQFF. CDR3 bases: TGTGCCACCTCAAAGGCTAGCGGGGGGTATGAGCAGTTCTTC.

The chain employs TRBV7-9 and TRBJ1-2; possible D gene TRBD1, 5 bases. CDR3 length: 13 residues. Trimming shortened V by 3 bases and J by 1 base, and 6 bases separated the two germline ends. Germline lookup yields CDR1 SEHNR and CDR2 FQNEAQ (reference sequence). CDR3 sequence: CASSFGGNYGYTF. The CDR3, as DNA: TGTGCCAGCAGCTTTGGGGGTAACTATGGCTACACCTTC.